These 6 T cell receptor beta chains were sequenced from one sample in a study of cytomegalovirus exposure and HLA in healthy donors. The PCR used 60 Vbeta and 13 Jbeta primers. Some clones are missing from TCRdb's copy, which holds only in-frame ones; the method was immunoSEQ multiplex PCR. The sample lists 130,000 to 150,000 clones, 75% to 80% occurring once. The sequenced material came from PBMCs. The receptors come from a man aged 40-49 years in good health and CMV-seropositive.

The chain joins TRBV7-9 to TRBJ2-2; weak D call: TRBD1 (6 bases). V gave up 5 bases and J gave up 1 base, with 11 bases separating them. The germline CDR1 and CDR2 sequences are SEHNR and FQNEAQ (reference sequence). This CDR3 is built from 15 residues. CDR3 DNA sequence: TGTGCCAGCAGCCTAGGACAGAGGAACACCGGGGAGCTGTTTTTT. It specifies CASSLGQRNTGELFF.

This rearrangement joins TRBV2 to TRBJ1-3; D remains ambiguous. This CDR3 has 13 amino acids. Germline CDR1 SNHLY, CDR2 FYNNEI. V was cut by 5 bases and J by 2 bases, with 7 bases left in between. This CDR3 reads CASSRGAGNTIYF. The CDR3 DNA sequence: TGTGCCAGCAGTCGGGGAGCTGGAAACACCATATATTTT.

CDR3 sequence reads: CASSLSGAREAFF. The CDR3 nucleotides are TGTGCCAGCAGCTTATCAGGGGCCCGAGAAGCTTTCTTT. This rearrangement joins TRBV13 to TRBJ1-1, with D perhaps TRBD1 (6 bases). CDR3 length equals 13 residues. Deletions cut 2 bases from V and 8 bases from J, with 12 bases between. Germline values: CDR1 PRHDT, CDR2 FYEKMQ (reference sequence).

The chain employs TRBV28 and TRBJ1-1; 8 bases align to TRBD1. Germline trimming cut 8 bases from V and 5 bases from J; bases unmatched to any gene: 10. Germline lookup yields CDR1 MDHEN and CDR2 SYDVKM. The CDR3 loop spans 14 amino acids. The chain's CDR3 is CASGKTGGNTEAFF. CDR3 DNA: TGTGCCAGCGGAAAAACAGGGGGAAATACTGAAGCTTTCTTT.

The J gene is TRBJ2-4, the V gene TRBV18; tentatively, D is TRBD2 (6 bases). This CDR3 is 15 amino acids long. Germline V lookup: CDR1 KGHSH, CDR2 LQKENI. Trimming shortened V by 3 bases and J by 4 bases, and 13 bases separated the two germline ends. CDR3 nucleotides: TGTGCCAGCTCACCCGAATTTAGCGGAAAAAACATTCAGTACTTC. The encoded protein is CASSPEFSGKNIQYF.

The rearrangement joins TRBV5-6 to TRBJ1-2, with D perhaps TRBD1 (6 bases). The length of the CDR3 is 14 residues. CDR1 and CDR2 from the germline V gene are SGHDT and YYEEEE. V dropped 0 bases and J dropped 4 bases, with 10 bases sitting between them. The CDR3 region is CASSLGQGSYGYTF. Written as DNA, the CDR3 is TGTGCCAGCAGCTTGGGGCAGGGGAGCTATGGCTACACCTTC. The variable domain in full, completed from reference TRBV5-6 and TRBJ1-2, reads DAGVTQSPTHLIKTRGQQVTLRCSPKSGHDTVSWYQQALGQGPQFIFQYYEEEERQRGNFPDRFSGHQFPNYSSELNVNALLLGDSALYLCASSLGQGSYGYTFGSGTRLTVV.